The present TCR beta chain was sequenced within a study of blood T cell repertoires in COVID-19. Background on the study: Donors in the United States, Italy and Spain gave samples during acute or convalescent COVID-19.

The CDR3 has 16 residues. In germline, CDR1 is SGHTA, CDR2 FQGNSA. The germline V and J ends were trimmed by 2 bases and 5 bases, with 18 bases remaining between them. Some clones are missing from TCRdb's copy, which holds only in-frame ones; the method was immunoSEQ multiplex PCR. The data hold about 220,000 clones, with 88% observed a single time. The sequencing input was PBMCs or T cells enriched from blood (not recorded which). The genes are TRBV7-2 and TRBJ2-5; maybe TRBD1 (6 bases). This receptor was identified in a woman younger than 45 who had recovered from COVID-19. DNA for the CDR3: TGTGCCAGCAGCTTATTAGGGGCCCGGACAGTGGAGACCCAGTACTTC. Its protein product is CASSLLGARTVETQYF.